These 13 T cell receptor beta chains were all obtained from the same sample, sequenced in a study of response to subunit inactivated influenza vaccine. One entry per CDR3 protein, called by TCRdb with MiXCR from the RT-PCR reads. The sample lists 450,000 to 700,000 distinct CDR3 sequences, 14% occurring once. The input for sequencing was PBMCs from blood, taken about 13 days after vaccination. Every receptor here comes from a man aged 45-65 years who received an inactivated influenza vaccine.

This clonotype was found a few times. The genes are TRBV5-1 and TRBJ2-7; D assignment may be TRBD1 or TRBD2 (5 bases each). The V and J ends lost 2 bases and 0 bases respectively, with 12 bases between them. Looked up from germline, CDR1 is SGHRS and CDR2 is YFSETQ. This CDR3 contains 15 residues. CDR3 loop: CASSLDYGTSYEQYF. The CDR3 DNA is TGCGCCAGCAGCTTAGACTACGGGACCTCCTACGAGCAGTACTTC. The variable domain in full, completed from reference TRBV5-1 and TRBJ2-7, reads KAGVTQTPRYLIKTRGQQVTLSCSPISGHRSVSWYQQTPGQGLQFLFEYFSETQRNKGNFPGRFSGRQFSNSRSEMNVSTLELGDSALYLCASSLDYGTSYEQYFGPGTRLTVT.

V is TRBV28 and J is TRBJ2-2, with D maybe TRBD1 (6 bases). Germline CDR1 reads MDHEN; CDR2 reads SYDVKM. The CDR3 has 15 amino acids. V lost 2 bases and J lost 7, with 14 bases in between. CDR3 protein: CASSLARWGHGELFF. The CDR3 DNA reads as TGTGCCAGCAGTTTAGCTAGGTGGGGGCACGGGGAGCTGTTTTTT.

This chain links TRBV29-1 with TRBJ1-2; D may be TRBD1 (5 bases). The CDR3 consists of 14 residues. Germline CDR1 and CDR2: SQVTM and ANQGSEA. Trimming removed 1 base at V and 6 bases at J, with 15 bases between. This chain's CDR3 is CSVEVKGRADGYTF. The DNA for the CDR3 is TGCAGCGTTGAAGTTAAGGGGCGCGCGGATGGCTACACCTTC.

The chain combines TRBV9 with TRBJ2-2; 9 nucleotides line up with TRBD2. CDR3 length equals 17 residues. The germline gives CDR1 SGDLS, CDR2 YYNGEE. V shed 0 bases, J shed 3 bases, and the junction held 6 bases outside the gene matches. CDR3 coding DNA: TGTGCCAGCAGCGTAGAGGCTAGCGGGATCTACACCGGGGAGCTGTTTTTT. The encoded protein is CASSVEASGIYTGELFF.

This clonotype was seen a few times. The chain employs TRBV10-1 and TRBJ2-1; perhaps TRBD1 as D (5 bases). The germline gives CDR1 WNHNN, CDR2 SYGVQD (reference sequence). V gave up 6 bases and J gave up 7 bases, with 19 bases separating them. The CDR3 has 15 residues. In nucleotides, the CDR3 is TGCGCCAGCAGCACTTCGACAGCCGCATGGAATGAGCAGTTCTTC. This encodes CASSTSTAAWNEQFF.

This clonotype was counted only a few times. The CDR3 nucleotides read TGCAGTGCGAGGGGGCCGTCAGAGACCCAGTACTTC. Translated: CSARGPSETQYF. V and J are TRBV20-1 and TRBJ2-5, with TRBD1 matching over 7 bases. This CDR3 comprises 12 residues. The germline V gene encodes CDR1 DFQATT and CDR2 SNEGSKA (reference sequence). The V and J ends lost 6 bases and 4 bases, in that order; junction bases with no gene match: 5.

This clonotype was seen more than once but under ten times. This chain uses TRBV12-3 or TRBV12-4 with TRBJ2-3; unclear D gene. The CDR3 length is 14 residues. The V and J ends lost 5 bases and 1 base respectively, with 10 bases between them. The CDR3 loop is CASSPHRGTDTQYF. Here the CDR3 DNA reads TGTGCCAGCAGTCCCCACAGAGGCACAGATACGCAGTATTTT.

V is TRBV2 and J is TRBJ1-6, with D unclear. The V end was cut by 7 bases, the J end by 7 bases, with 17 bases between. The CDR3 has 15 residues. CDR1 is SNHLY, CDR2 FYNNEI, per germline. In DNA, the CDR3 is TGTGCCAGCATTTTAACTGGGTCTATGAATTCACCCCTCCACTTT. The encoded protein is CASILTGSMNSPLHF. Full variable domain (missing parts from reference TRBV2 and TRBJ1-6): EPEVTQTPSHQVTQMGQEVILRCVPISNHLYFYWYRQILGQKVEFLVSFYNNEISEKSEIFDDQFSVERPDGSNFTLKIRSTKLEDSAMYFCASILTGSMNSPLHFGNGTRLTVT.

This clonotype was detected a few times. The chain uses TRBV27 and TRBJ2-7; 10 positions match TRBD2. The V segment lost 6 bases and the J segment 1 base; nucleotides outside the gene matches: 3. Germline V gives CDR1 MNHEY, CDR2 SMNVEV (reference sequence). This CDR3 spans 14 amino acids. The CDR3: CASRSSGRSYEQYF. Written as DNA, the CDR3 is TGTGCCAGCAGAAGTAGCGGGAGGTCCTACGAGCAGTACTTC.

In its sample, this clonotype was seen a few times. The chain has TRBV29-1 and TRBJ2-1; D possibly corresponds to TRBD1 (6 bases). Germline V gives CDR1 SQVTM, CDR2 ANQGSEA. This CDR3 has 17 amino acids. Trimming removed 6 bases from V and 1 base from J, with 22 bases in between. The CDR3: CSVFGVITGMSYNEQFF. In DNA, the CDR3 is TGCAGCGTCTTCGGTGTAATAACAGGGATGTCCTACAATGAGCAGTTCTTC.

This clonotype was detected only a few times. The gene calls are TRBV4-2 and TRBJ2-1; 11 positions match TRBD2. Germline values: CDR1 LGHNA, CDR2 YNFKEQ. Trimming removed 4 bases from V and 6 bases from J; junction bases left unmatched: 8. CDR3 length: 16 amino acids. The CDR3 loop is CASSLRVAGGVNEQFF. DNA for the CDR3: TGTGCCAGCAGCCTAAGAGTAGCGGGAGGGGTCAATGAGCAGTTCTTC.

This sequence joins TRBV10-3 and TRBJ2-7, with 7 bases lining up with TRBD1. The CDR3 sequence is 12 residues long. Unmatched junction bases numbered 0, after V lost 4 bases and J lost 3 bases. Germline V CDR1 and CDR2: ENHRY, SYGVKD. CDR3 protein: CAISGQGYEQYF. CDR3 coding DNA: TGTGCCATCAGTGGACAGGGCTACGAGCAGTACTTC.

This clonotype was observed a handful of times. The chain uses TRBV20-1 and TRBJ2-3; no reliable D call. Trimming removed 0 bases from V and 5 bases from J, with 9 bases in between. Per the germline V gene, CDR1 is DFQATT and CDR2 is SNEGSKA (reference sequence). The CDR3 loop spans 13 amino acids. CDR3 bases: TGCAGTGCTAGAGATGTGGGCCGAGATACGCAGTATTTT. It encodes CSARDVGRDTQYF.